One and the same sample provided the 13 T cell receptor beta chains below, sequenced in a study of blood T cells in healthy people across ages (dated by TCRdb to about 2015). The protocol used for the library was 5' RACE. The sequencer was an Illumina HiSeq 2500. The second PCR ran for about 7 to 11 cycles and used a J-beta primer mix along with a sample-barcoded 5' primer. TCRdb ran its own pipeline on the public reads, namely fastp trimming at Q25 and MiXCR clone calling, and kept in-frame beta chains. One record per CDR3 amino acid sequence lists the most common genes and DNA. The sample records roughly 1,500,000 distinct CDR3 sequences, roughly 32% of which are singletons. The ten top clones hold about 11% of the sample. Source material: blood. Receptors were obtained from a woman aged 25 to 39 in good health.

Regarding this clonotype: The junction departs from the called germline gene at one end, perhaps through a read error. The CDR3 region has the DNA TGTGCCTGCAGTGAAGCGCTGGTAGGGACCCTGAACTATGGCTACACCTTC. Translated, it gives CACSEALVGTLNYGYTF. The V and J genes are TRBV2 and TRBJ1-2; possible D gene TRBD1, 5 bases. Per germline, CDR1 SNHLY and CDR2 FYNNEI. The CDR3 sequence is 17 residues long.

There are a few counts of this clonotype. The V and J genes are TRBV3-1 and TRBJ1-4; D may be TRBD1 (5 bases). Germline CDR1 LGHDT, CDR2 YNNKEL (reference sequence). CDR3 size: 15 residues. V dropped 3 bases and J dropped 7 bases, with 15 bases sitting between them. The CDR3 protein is CASSHLGQGGEKLFF. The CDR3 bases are TGTGCCAGCAGCCACCTGGGCCAGGGTGGTGAAAAACTGTTTTTT.

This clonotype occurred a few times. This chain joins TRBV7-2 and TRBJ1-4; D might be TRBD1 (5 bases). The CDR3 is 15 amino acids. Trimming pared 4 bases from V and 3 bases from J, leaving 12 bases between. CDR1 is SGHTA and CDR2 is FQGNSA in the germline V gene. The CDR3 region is CASSSNGTPNEKLFF. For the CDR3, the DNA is TGTGCCAGCAGCTCCAACGGGACTCCTAATGAAAAACTGTTTTTT.

In DNA form, the CDR3 reads TGCGCCAGCAGTGGACAGGGGACCCGCGAGCAGTACTTC. Translated: CASSGQGTREQYF. The genes are TRBV4-1 and TRBJ2-4; TRBD1 matches 9 bases. The end of the DNA is better explained by TRBJ2-7, so the J call may be wrong. CDR3 size: 13 residues. The V gene's germline CDR1 is MGHRA and CDR2 YSYEKL.

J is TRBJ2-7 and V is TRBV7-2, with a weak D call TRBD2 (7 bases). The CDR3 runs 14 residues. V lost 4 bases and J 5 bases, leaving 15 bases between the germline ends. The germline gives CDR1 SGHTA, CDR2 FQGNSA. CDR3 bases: TGTGCCAGCAGCTCAGGAGGGGGGGGAGACGAGCAGTACTTC. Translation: CASSSGGGGDEQYF.

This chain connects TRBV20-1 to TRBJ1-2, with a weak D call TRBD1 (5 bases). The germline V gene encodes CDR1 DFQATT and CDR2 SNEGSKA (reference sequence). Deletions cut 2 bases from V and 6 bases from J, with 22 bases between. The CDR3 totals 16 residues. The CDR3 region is CSARSPRTARENGYTF. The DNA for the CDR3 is TGCAGTGCTAGATCCCCCCGCACAGCCAGGGAGAATGGCTACACCTTC.

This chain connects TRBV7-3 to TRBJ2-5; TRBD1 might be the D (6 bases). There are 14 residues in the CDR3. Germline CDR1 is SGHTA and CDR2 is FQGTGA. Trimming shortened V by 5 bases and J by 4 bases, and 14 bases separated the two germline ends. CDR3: CASSPSGVSETQYF. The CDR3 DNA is TGTGCCAGCAGCCCCTCAGGGGTTTCAGAGACCCAGTACTTC.

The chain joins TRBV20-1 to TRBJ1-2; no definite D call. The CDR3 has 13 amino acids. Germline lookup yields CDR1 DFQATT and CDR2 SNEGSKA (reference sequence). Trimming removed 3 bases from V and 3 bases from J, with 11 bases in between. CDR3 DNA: TGCAGTGCTAGTTTCTCATCCTACTATGGCTACACCTTC. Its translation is CSASFSSYYGYTF.

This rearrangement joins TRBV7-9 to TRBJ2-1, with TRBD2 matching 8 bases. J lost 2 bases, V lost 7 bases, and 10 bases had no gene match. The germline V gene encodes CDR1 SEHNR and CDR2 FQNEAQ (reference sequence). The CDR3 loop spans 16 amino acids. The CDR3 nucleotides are TGTGCCAGCATCCATTCAGCGGGAGTGGCCTACAATGAGCAGTTCTTC. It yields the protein CASIHSAGVAYNEQFF.

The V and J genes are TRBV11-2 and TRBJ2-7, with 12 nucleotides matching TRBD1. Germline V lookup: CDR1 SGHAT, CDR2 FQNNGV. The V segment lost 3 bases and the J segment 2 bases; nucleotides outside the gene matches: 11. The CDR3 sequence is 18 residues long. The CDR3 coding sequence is TGTGCCAGCAGCTTCAGACCGGGACAGGGGGCGAAACCCTACGAGCAGTACTTC. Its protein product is CASSFRPGQGAKPYEQYF.

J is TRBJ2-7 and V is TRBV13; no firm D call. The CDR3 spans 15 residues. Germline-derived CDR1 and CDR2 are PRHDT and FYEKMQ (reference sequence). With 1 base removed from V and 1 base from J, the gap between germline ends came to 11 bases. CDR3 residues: CASSLVSWQSYEQYF. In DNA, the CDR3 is TGTGCCAGCAGCTTAGTATCGTGGCAGTCCTACGAGCAGTACTTC.

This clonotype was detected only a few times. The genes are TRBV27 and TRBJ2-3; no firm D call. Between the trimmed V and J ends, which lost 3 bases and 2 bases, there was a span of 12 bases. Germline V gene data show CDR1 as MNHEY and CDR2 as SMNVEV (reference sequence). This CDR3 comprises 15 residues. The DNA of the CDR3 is TGTGCCAGCAGTTTTCGGAGAGAGCCCACAGATACGCAGTATTTT. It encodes CASSFRREPTDTQYF.

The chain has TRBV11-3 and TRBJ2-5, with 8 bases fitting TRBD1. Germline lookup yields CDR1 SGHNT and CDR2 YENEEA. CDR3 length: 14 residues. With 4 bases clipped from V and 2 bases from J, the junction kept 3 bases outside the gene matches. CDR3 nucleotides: TGTGCCAGCAGCTCAGGGGGCCATCAAGAGACCCAGTACTTC. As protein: CASSSGGHQETQYF.